This is a list of T cell receptor beta chains from one sample in a study of OX40 agonist ivuxolimab in advanced cancers. Only in-frame clones appear in the TCRdb table, and some are missing; sequencing was by immunoSEQ multiplex PCR. The data show around 70,000 clones, roughly 90% seen once. Sample: CD4+ or CD8+ T cells sorted from blood, taken in a trial of the OX40 agonist ivuxolimab. These receptors came from an adult with an advanced solid tumor such as melanoma, head and neck, liver or kidney cancer. The CDR3 runs from the conserved cysteine through the conserved F or W. A D gene is named only where the DNA matches it firmly. The size of a clone is reported for some rows only, either as once, few or many, or as a class for expanded clones.

clone_size: NA; v_call: TRBV7-3; j_call: TRBJ2-2; d_call: TRBD2; cdr3_nt: TGTGCCAGCAGACTAGCGGGAGGTACCGGGGAGCTGTTTTTT; cdr3_aa: CASRLAGGTGELFF
clone_size: NA; v_call: TRBV5-1; j_call: TRBJ1-4; d_call: NA; cdr3_nt: TGCGCCAGCAGCCTAGCAACTAATGAAAAACTGTTTTTT; cdr3_aa: CASSLATNEKLFF
clone_size: NA; v_call: TRBV19; j_call: TRBJ1-4; d_call: TRBD1; cdr3_nt: TGTGCCAGTAGTGAGGGGGCATCGGAAAAACTGTTTTTT; cdr3_aa: CASSEGASEKLFF
clone_size: NA; v_call: TRBV11-3; j_call: TRBJ2-7; d_call: TRBD1; cdr3_nt: TGTGCCAGCAGCTATCCGGGACAGGGAGGCGAGCAGTACTTC; cdr3_aa: CASSYPGQGGEQYF
clone_size: NA; v_call: TRBV16; j_call: TRBJ2-3; d_call: NA; cdr3_nt: TGTGCCAGCAGCCAGTGGGGAGGAAGTGGAGATACGCAGTATTTT; cdr3_aa: CASSQWGGSGDTQYF
clone_size: NA; v_call: TRBV11-1; j_call: TRBJ2-1; d_call: NA; cdr3_nt: TGTGCCAGCACCCCCTCCGACGACAATGAGCAGTTCTTC; cdr3_aa: CASTPSDDNEQFF
clone_size: NA; v_call: TRBV18; j_call: TRBJ1-6; d_call: TRBD1; cdr3_nt: TGTGCCAGCTCACCTACAGGGGACGGTAATTCACCCCTCCACTTT; cdr3_aa: CASSPTGDGNSPLHF
clone_size: NA; v_call: TRBV30; j_call: TRBJ1-3; d_call: NA; cdr3_nt: TGTGCCTGGAGTGGGGACTCTGGAAACACCATATATTTT; cdr3_aa: CAWSGDSGNTIYF
clone_size: NA; v_call: TRBV9; j_call: TRBJ2-1; d_call: TRBD2; cdr3_nt: TGTGCCAGCAGCGTTACTAGCGGGAGGCTCTCCTACAATGAGCAGTTCTTC; cdr3_aa: CASSVTSGRLSYNEQFF
clone_size: NA; v_call: TRBV5-8; j_call: TRBJ2-5; d_call: NA; cdr3_nt: TGTGCCAGCAGCTTGCCAGGGACAGAGACCCAGTACTTC; cdr3_aa: CASSLPGTETQYF
clone_size: NA; v_call: TRBV5-4; j_call: TRBJ2-1; d_call: TRBD2; cdr3_nt: TGTGCCAGCAGCCATCAGCGGGGGGGAAACAATGAGCAGTTCTTC; cdr3_aa: CASSHQRGGNNEQFF
clone_size: NA; v_call: TRBV7-2; j_call: TRBJ2-2; d_call: NA; cdr3_nt: TGTGCCAGCAGCCAGACTACACACCCCACCGGGGAGCTGTTTTTT; cdr3_aa: CASSQTTHPTGELFF
clone_size: NA; v_call: TRBV19; j_call: TRBJ1-2; d_call: NA; cdr3_nt: TGTGCCAGTAGTATCAAAGCAGGGATCTATGGCTACACCTTC; cdr3_aa: CASSIKAGIYGYTF
clone_size: NA; v_call: TRBV19; j_call: TRBJ1-2; d_call: NA; cdr3_nt: TGTGCCAGTAGGAGCGTATGGGTACATGAAGGAGGACCCAGAGGAGGCTACACCTTC; cdr3_aa: CASRSVWVHEGGPRGGYTF
clone_size: NA; v_call: TRBV30; j_call: TRBJ1-2; d_call: NA; cdr3_nt: TGTGCCTGGAGTCACCTCTATGGCTACACCTTC; cdr3_aa: CAWSHLYGYTF
clone_size: once; v_call: TRBV10-3; j_call: TRBJ2-1; d_call: TRBD2; cdr3_nt: TGTGCCATCAGTGGGACTAGCGGCAACAATGAGCAGTTCTTC; cdr3_aa: CAISGTSGNNEQFF
clone_size: NA; v_call: TRBV2; j_call: TRBJ2-5; d_call: TRBD1; cdr3_nt: TGTGCCAGCAGCAGGGACAGTCAAGAGACCCAGTACTTC; cdr3_aa: CASSRDSQETQYF
clone_size: NA; v_call: TRBV18; j_call: TRBJ2-3; d_call: NA; cdr3_nt: TGTGCCAGCTCACCAAATCTCCGCACAGATACGCAGTATTTT; cdr3_aa: CASSPNLRTDTQYF
clone_size: NA; v_call: TRBV6-1; j_call: TRBJ1-2; d_call: NA; cdr3_nt: TGTGCCAGCAGTGAAGTCGGTCCCTATGGCTACACCTTC; cdr3_aa: CASSEVGPYGYTF
clone_size: NA; v_call: TRBV19; j_call: TRBJ2-2; d_call: TRBD2; cdr3_nt: TGTGCCAGTAGTATGGTGGCGGGAGACACCGGGGAGCTGTTTTTT; cdr3_aa: CASSMVAGDTGELFF
clone_size: NA; v_call: TRBV7-3; j_call: TRBJ2-2; d_call: TRBD2; cdr3_nt: TGTGCCAGCAGCTTAAGCTCTAGCGGGACGGCCGGGGAGCTGTTTTTT; cdr3_aa: CASSLSSSGTAGELFF
clone_size: NA; v_call: TRBV10-3; j_call: TRBJ2-3; d_call: NA; cdr3_nt: TGTGCCATCAGTGAGTCACAGTCTCAAGGAGATACGCAGTATTTT; cdr3_aa: CAISESQSQGDTQYF
clone_size: NA; v_call: TRBV2; j_call: TRBJ1-5; d_call: TRBD1; cdr3_nt: TGTGCCAGCAGTGTTTTGGGACAGAACATTCAGCCCCAGCATTTT; cdr3_aa: CASSVLGQNIQPQHF
clone_size: NA; v_call: TRBV5-4; j_call: TRBJ2-7; d_call: NA; cdr3_nt: TGTGCCAGCAGCGACCGGGACATTTCCTACGAGCAGTACTTC; cdr3_aa: CASSDRDISYEQYF
clone_size: NA; v_call: TRBV6-1; j_call: TRBJ2-7; d_call: NA; cdr3_nt: TGTGCCAGCAGTGCCGGGACATCTGTTTATGAGCAGTACTTC; cdr3_aa: CASSAGTSVYEQYF
clone_size: NA; v_call: TRBV6-1; j_call: TRBJ1-6; d_call: TRBD1; cdr3_nt: TGTGCCAGCAGTGAATTTTGGGCAGGGGGAGTTTTGGATTCACCCCTCCACTTT; cdr3_aa: CASSEFWAGGVLDSPLHF
clone_size: NA; v_call: TRBV10-1; j_call: TRBJ2-5; d_call: NA; cdr3_nt: TGCGCCAGCAGTGAACTTTCCCCCGGGACTCCCTCGGCGACCCAGTACTTC; cdr3_aa: CASSELSPGTPSATQYF
clone_size: NA; v_call: TRBV14; j_call: TRBJ2-1; d_call: NA; cdr3_nt: TGTGCCAGCAGCCAGGGCGGGGCCTACAATGAGCAGTTCTTC; cdr3_aa: CASSQGGAYNEQFF
clone_size: NA; v_call: TRBV18; j_call: TRBJ2-7; d_call: TRBD1; cdr3_nt: TGTGCCAGCTCACCGGACAGGGGGTGGGAGCAGTACTTC; cdr3_aa: CASSPDRGWEQYF
clone_size: NA; v_call: TRBV6-1; j_call: TRBJ2-3; d_call: NA; cdr3_nt: TGTGCCAGCAGTGAAGTTCAGGGGCCAGATACGCAGTATTTT; cdr3_aa: CASSEVQGPDTQYF
clone_size: NA; v_call: TRBV30; j_call: TRBJ2-2; d_call: TRBD2; cdr3_nt: TGTGCCTGGGGGAGACTAGCCGATAACACCGGGGAGCTGTTTTTT; cdr3_aa: CAWGRLADNTGELFF